These 5 T cell receptor beta chains share one sample of origin, sequenced in a study of T cells in Graves' hyperthyroidism and ophthalmopathy. Authors of the study amplified TCR beta CDR3 regions from RNA transcripts. First-round RT-PCR targeting the TCR CDR3 was performed with the HTBI primer set. Via MiXCR, TCRdb re-called the multiplex PCR reads, giving one row per CDR3 protein. Of more than 350,000 distinct CDR3 sequences listed, roughly a sixth are singletons. The sample comprised blood. These receptors came from a woman aged 30 to 39 with Graves' hyperthyroidism that later progressed to Graves' ophthalmopathy.

The V call is TRBV3-1, the J call TRBJ2-1; 12 nucleotides align to TRBD2. CDR1 and CDR2 (germline): LGHDT, YNNKEL (reference sequence). The V gene end was trimmed by 0 bases and the J gene end by 7 bases; junction bases not matched to a gene: 4. The CDR3 consists of 16 residues. CDR3 protein: CASSQDRLAGGNEQFF. CDR3 coding DNA: TGTGCCAGCAGCCAAGATCGGCTAGCGGGAGGGAATGAGCAGTTCTTC.

This clonotype was counted only a few times. The genes are TRBV9 and TRBJ2-3; the D gene is possibly TRBD1 (6 bases). This CDR3 comprises 18 residues. Trimming took 0 bases from V and 4 from J, leaving 21 bases between them. Germline V gives CDR1 SGDLS, CDR2 YYNGEE. The CDR3 region is CASSVASLGAVVPDTQYF. CDR3 bases: TGTGCCAGCAGCGTAGCTTCTCTGGGGGCGGTCGTTCCAGATACGCAGTATTTT.

This clonotype was found many times. The rearrangement joins TRBV5-1 to TRBJ2-5; 7 nucleotides align to TRBD2. Germline V gene lookup returns CDR1 SGHRS and CDR2 YFSETQ. The CDR3 contains 14 residues. V was pared by 4 bases and J by 2 bases, with 5 bases of the junction left unmatched. As DNA, the CDR3 is TGCGCCAGCAGCAGTAGGGGACTACAAGAGACCCAGTACTTC. It is translated as CASSSRGLQETQYF.

In this sample, this clonotype turned up many times. The chain recombines TRBV5-6 with TRBJ1-2; no firm D call. Trimming took off 1 base at V and 2 bases at J, with 12 bases between the two ends. This CDR3 is built from 15 residues. CDR1 and CDR2 (germline): SGHDT, YYEEEE. CDR3 in DNA: TGTGCCAGCAGCTTGCTTCACTCCGGGAACTATGGCTACACCTTC. It yields the protein CASSLLHSGNYGYTF.

This clonotype was recorded many times. The rearrangement uses TRBV28 and TRBJ1-4, with TRBD1 as a possible D gene (6 bases). From germline, CDR1 is MDHEN and CDR2 SYDVKM. V was clipped by 3 bases and J by 4 bases, with 12 bases between them. The length of the CDR3 is 15 residues. CDR3 sequence reads: CASSLGGHFNEKLFF. CDR3 sequence (DNA): TGTGCCAGCAGTTTGGGGGGACATTTTAATGAAAAACTGTTTTTT.